This T cell receptor beta chain is drawn from a study of cytomegalovirus exposure and HLA in healthy donors. This clone was counted a single time. PCR primers comprised 60 Vbeta and 13 Jbeta primers. Data came from immunoSEQ multiplex PCR; TCRdb stores just in-frame clones and leaves some out. The sample contains 150,000 to 200,000 clones, roughly 80% of which appear only once. The sequence came from a male donor in good health and CMV-seropositive. Material for sequencing was PBMCs.

The CDR3 DNA is TGTGCCAGCAGTGGGGTAGTTAGGGGCGGCTACACCTTC. Protein: CASSGVVRGGYTF. The chain links TRBV7-2 to TRBJ1-2; weak D call: TRBD1 (5 bases). This CDR3 spans 13 amino acids. Germline V CDR1 and CDR2: SGHTA, FQGNSA. The V gene lost 6 bases and the J gene lost 8 bases, with 16 bases spanning the gap. Drawing the rest from reference TRBV7-2 and TRBJ1-2, the complete variable domain is GAGVSQSPSNKVTEKGKDVELRCDPISGHTALYWYRQSLGQGLEFLIYFQGNSAPDKSGLPSDRFSAERTGGSVSTLTIQRTQQEDSAVYLCASSGVVRGGYTFGSGTRLTVV.